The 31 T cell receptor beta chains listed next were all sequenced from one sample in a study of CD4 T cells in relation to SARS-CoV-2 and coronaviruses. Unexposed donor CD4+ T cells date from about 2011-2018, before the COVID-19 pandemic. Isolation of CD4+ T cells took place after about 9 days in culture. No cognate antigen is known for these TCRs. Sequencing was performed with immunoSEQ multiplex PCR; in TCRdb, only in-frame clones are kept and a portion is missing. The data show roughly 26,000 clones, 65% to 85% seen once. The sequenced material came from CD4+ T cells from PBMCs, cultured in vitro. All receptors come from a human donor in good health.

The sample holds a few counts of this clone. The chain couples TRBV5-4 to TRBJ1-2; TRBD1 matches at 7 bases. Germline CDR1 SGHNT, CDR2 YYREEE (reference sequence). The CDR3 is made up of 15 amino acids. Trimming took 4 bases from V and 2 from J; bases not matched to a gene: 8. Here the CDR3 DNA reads TGTGCCAGCAGCCCTGTACGGGACAGAAACTATGGCTACACCTTC. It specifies CASSPVRDRNYGYTF.

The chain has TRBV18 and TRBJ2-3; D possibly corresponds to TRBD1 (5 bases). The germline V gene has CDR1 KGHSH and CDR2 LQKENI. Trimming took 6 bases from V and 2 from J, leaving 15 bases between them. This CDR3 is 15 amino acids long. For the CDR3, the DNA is TGTGCCAGCTCTCCAAGTGCAGGGTACACAGATACGCAGTATTTT. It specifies CASSPSAGYTDTQYF.

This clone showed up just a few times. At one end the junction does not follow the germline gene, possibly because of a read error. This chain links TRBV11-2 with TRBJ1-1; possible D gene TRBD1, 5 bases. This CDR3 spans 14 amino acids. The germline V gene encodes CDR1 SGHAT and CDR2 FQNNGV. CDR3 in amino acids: CASSREAGNAEAFF. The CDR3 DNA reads TGTGCCAGCAGCCGTGAGGCAGGGAACGCTGAAGCTTTCTTT.

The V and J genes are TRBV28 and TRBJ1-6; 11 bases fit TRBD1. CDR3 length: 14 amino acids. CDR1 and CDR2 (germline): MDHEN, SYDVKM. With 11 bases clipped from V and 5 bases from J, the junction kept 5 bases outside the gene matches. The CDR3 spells CAGQGAINNSPLHF. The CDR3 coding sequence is TGTGCCGGACAGGGGGCGATCAATAATTCACCCCTCCACTTT.

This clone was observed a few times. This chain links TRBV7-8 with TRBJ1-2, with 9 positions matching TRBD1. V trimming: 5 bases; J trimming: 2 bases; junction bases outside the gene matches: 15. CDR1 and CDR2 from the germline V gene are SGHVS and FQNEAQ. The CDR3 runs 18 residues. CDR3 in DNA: TGTGCCAGCAGCGTAGGGGGGGGACAGGGCAGTTGGAACTATGGCTACACCTTC. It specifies CASSVGGGQGSWNYGYTF.

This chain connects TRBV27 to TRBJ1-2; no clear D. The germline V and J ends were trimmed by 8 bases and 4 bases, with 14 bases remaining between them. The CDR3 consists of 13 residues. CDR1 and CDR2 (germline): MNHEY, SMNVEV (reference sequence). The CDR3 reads CASGGILGYGYTF. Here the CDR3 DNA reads TGTGCCAGCGGTGGAATTCTAGGCTATGGCTACACCTTC.

CDR3 in amino acids: CASSRQGNRGGYTF. The CDR3 DNA follows: TGTGCCAGCAGCAGACAGGGAAATCGGGGTGGCTACACCTTC. The gene calls are TRBV5-4 and TRBJ1-2; 7 positions match TRBD1. The CDR3 spans 14 residues. The ends lost 4 bases at V and 7 bases at J; junction bases unmatched: 10. Germline V gene data show CDR1 as SGHNT and CDR2 as YYREEE (reference sequence).

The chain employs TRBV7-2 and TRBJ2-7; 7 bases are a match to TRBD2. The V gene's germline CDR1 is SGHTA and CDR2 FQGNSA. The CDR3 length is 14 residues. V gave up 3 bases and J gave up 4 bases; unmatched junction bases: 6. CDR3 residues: CASSFRGVGYEQYF. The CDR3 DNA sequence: TGTGCCAGCAGCTTCCGGGGGGTAGGGTACGAGCAGTACTTC.

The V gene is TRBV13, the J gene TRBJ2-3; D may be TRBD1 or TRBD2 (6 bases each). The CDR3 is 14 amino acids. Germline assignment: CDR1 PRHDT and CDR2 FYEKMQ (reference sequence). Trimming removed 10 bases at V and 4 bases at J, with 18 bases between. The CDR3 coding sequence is TGTGCCACGAACCGGGGGCAAGTCGCAGATACGCAGTATTTT. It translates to CATNRGQVADTQYF.

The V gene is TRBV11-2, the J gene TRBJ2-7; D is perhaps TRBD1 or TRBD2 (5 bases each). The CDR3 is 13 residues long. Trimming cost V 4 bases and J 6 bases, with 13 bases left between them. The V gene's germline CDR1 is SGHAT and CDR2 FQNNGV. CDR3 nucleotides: TGTGCCAGCAGCTCGGGTCACGGGGCCGAGCAGTACTTC. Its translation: CASSSGHGAEQYF.

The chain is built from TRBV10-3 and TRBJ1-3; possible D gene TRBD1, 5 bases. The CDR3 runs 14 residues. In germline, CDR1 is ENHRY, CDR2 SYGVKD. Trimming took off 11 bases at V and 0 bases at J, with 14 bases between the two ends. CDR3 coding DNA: TGTGCCGCGCGACAGACCAGCTCTGGAAACACCATATATTTT. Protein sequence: CAARQTSSGNTIYF.

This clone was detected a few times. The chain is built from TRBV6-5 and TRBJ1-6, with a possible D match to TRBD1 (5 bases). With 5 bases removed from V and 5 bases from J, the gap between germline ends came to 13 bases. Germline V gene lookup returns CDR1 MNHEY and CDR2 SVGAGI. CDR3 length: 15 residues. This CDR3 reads CASSPGGGDNSPLHF. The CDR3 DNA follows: TGTGCCAGCAGTCCCGGGGGGGGTGATAATTCACCCCTCCACTTT.

CDR3 sequence reads: CASSPAGQLNEKLFF. CDR3 sequence (DNA): TGTGCCAGCAGCCCAGCAGGACAGTTAAATGAAAAACTGTTTTTT. This chain uses TRBV11-2 with TRBJ1-4; maybe TRBD1 (6 bases). Germline-derived CDR1 and CDR2 are SGHAT and FQNNGV. V was clipped by 5 bases and J by 5 bases, with 15 bases between them. This CDR3 comprises 15 residues. Full variable domain (rest looked up from reference TRBV11-2 and TRBJ1-4): EAGVAQSPRYKIIEKRQSVAFWCNPISGHATLYWYQQILGQGPKLLIQFQNNGVVDDSQLPKDRFSAERLKGVDSTLKIQPAKLEDSAVYLCASSPAGQLNEKLFFGSGTQLSVL.

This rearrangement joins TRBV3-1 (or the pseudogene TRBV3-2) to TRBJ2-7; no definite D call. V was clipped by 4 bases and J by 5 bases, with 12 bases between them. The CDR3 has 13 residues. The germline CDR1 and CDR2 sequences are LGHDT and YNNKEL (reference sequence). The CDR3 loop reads CASSRTPDDEQYF. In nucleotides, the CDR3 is TGTGCCAGCAGCCGTACACCCGATGACGAGCAGTACTTC.

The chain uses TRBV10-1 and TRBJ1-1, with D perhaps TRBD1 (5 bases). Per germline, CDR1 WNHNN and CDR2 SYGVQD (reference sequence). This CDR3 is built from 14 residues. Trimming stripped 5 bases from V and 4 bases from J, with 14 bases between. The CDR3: CASSPGPWSTEAFF. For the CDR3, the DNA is TGCGCCAGCAGTCCGGGACCCTGGTCCACTGAAGCTTTCTTT.

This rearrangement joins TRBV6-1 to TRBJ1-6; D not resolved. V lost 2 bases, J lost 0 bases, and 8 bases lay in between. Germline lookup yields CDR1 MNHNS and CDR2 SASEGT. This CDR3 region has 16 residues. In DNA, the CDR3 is TGTGCCAGCAGTGAACAGAGGAACTCCTATAATTCACCCCTCCACTTT. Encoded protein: CASSEQRNSYNSPLHF.

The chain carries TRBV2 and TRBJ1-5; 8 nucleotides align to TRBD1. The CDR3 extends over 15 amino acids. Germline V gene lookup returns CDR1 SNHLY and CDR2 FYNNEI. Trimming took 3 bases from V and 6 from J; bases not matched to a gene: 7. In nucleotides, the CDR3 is TGTGCCAGCAGTGAGCAGACAGGGGCCGGTCAGCCCCAGCATTTT. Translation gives CASSEQTGAGQPQHF.

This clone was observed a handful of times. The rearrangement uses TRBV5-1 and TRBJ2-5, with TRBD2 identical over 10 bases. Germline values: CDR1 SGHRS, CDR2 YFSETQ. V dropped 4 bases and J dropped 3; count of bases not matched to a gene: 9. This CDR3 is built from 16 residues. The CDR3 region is CASSPSGTSAKETQYF. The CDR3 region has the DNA TGCGCCAGCAGCCCATCCGGGACTAGCGCAAAAGAGACCCAGTACTTC.

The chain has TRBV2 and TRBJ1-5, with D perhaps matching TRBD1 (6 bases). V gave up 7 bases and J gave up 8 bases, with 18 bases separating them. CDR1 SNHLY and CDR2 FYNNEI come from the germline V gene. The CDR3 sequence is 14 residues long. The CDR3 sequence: CASTGGGGQKPQHF. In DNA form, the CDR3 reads TGTGCCAGCACCGGTGGCGGGGGGCAAAAGCCCCAGCATTTT.

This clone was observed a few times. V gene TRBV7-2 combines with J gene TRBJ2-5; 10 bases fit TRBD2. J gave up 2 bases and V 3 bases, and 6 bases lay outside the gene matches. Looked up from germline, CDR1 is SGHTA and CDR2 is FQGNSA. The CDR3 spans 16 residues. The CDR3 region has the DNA TGTGCCAGCAGCTTTGGCCTAGCGGGGGTTCAAGAGACCCAGTACTTC. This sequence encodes CASSFGLAGVQETQYF.

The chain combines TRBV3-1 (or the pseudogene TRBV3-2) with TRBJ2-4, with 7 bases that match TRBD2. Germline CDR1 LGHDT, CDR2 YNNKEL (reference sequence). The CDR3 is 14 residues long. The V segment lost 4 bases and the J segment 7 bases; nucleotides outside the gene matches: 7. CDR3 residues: CASSLPGRVNIQYF. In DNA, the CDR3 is TGTGCCAGCAGCCTCCCAGGGAGGGTTAACATTCAGTACTTC.

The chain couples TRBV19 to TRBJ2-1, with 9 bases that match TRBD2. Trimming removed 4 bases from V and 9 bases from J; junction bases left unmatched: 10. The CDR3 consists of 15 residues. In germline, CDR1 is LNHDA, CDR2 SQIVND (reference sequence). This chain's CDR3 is CASSSPKTSGAEQFF. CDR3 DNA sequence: TGTGCCAGTAGTAGCCCGAAGACTAGCGGAGCTGAGCAGTTCTTC.

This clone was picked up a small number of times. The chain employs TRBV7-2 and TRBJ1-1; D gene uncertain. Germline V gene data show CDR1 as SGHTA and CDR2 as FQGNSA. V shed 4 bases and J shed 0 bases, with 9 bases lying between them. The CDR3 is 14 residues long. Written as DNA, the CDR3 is TGTGCCAGCAGCTCTTGGCTCATGAACACTGAAGCTTTCTTT. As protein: CASSSWLMNTEAFF. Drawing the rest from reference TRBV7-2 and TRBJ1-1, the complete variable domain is GAGVSQSPSNKVTEKGKDVELRCDPISGHTALYWYRQSLGQGLEFLIYFQGNSAPDKSGLPSDRFSAERTGGSVSTLTIQRTQQEDSAVYLCASSSWLMNTEAFFGQGTRLTVV.

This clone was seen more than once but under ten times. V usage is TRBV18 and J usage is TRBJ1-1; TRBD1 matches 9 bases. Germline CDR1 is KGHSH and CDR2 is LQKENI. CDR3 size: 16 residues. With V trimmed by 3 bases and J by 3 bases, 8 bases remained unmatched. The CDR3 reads CASSPSRDRAYTEAFF. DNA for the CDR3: TGTGCCAGCTCACCCTCGAGGGACAGGGCTTACACTGAAGCTTTCTTT.

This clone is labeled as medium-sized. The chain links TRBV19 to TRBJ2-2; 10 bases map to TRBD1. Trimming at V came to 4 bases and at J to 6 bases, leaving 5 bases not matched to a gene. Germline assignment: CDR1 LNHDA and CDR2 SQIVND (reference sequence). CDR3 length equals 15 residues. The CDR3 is CASSKGTGESGELFF. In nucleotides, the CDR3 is TGTGCCAGTAGTAAGGGGACAGGGGAGTCCGGGGAGCTGTTTTTT.

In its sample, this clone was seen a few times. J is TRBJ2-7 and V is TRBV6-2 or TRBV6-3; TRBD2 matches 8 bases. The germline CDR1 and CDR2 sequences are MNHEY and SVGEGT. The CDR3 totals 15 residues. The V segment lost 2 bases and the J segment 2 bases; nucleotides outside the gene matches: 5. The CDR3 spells CASSYRLASTYEQYF. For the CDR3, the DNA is TGTGCCAGCAGTTACCGACTAGCGTCAACCTACGAGCAGTACTTC.

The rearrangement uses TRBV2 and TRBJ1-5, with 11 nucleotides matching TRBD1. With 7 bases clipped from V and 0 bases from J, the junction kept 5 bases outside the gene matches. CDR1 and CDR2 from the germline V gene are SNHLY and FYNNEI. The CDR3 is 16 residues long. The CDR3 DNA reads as TGTGCCAGCATGGGGACAGGGGGTTCTAGCAATCAGCCCCAGCATTTT. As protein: CASMGTGGSSNQPQHF. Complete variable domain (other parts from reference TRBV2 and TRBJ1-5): EPEVTQTPSHQVTQMGQEVILRCVPISNHLYFYWYRQILGQKVEFLVSFYNNEISEKSEIFDDQFSVERPDGSNFTLKIRSTKLEDSAMYFCASMGTGGSSNQPQHFGDGTRLSIL.

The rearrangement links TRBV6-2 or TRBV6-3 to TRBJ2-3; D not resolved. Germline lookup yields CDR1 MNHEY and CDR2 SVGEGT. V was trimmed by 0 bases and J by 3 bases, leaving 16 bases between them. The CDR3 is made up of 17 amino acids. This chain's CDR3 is CASSYSSRASITDTQYF. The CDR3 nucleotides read TGTGCCAGCAGTTACTCCTCTCGGGCCTCGATAACAGATACGCAGTATTTT.

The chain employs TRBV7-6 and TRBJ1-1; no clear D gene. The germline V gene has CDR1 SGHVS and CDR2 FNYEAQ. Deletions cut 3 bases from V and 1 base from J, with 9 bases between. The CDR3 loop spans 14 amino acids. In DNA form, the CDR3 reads TGTGCCAGCAGCTTCTCCTCGTCGAACACTGAAGCTTTCTTT. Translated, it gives CASSFSSSNTEAFF. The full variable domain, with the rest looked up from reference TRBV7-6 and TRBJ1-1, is GAGVSQSPRYKVTKRGQDVALRCDPISGHVSLYWYRQALGQGPEFLTYFNYEAQQDKSGLPNDRFSAERPEGSISTLTIQRTEQRDSAMYRCASSFSSSNTEAFFGQGTRLTVV.

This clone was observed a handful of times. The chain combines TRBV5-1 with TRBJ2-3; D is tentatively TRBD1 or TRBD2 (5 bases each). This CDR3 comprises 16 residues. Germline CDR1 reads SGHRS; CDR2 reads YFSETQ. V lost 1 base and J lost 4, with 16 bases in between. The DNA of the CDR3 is TGCGCCAGCAGCTTGCTAGGAAGGGGAGTCTCAGATACGCAGTATTTT. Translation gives CASSLLGRGVSDTQYF.

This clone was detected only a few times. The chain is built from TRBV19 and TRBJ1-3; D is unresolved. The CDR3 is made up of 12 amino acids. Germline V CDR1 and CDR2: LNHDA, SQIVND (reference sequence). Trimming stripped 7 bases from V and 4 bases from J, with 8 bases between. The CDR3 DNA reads TGTGCCAGTACCCCCGGGGGAAACACCATATATTTT. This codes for CASTPGGNTIYF.